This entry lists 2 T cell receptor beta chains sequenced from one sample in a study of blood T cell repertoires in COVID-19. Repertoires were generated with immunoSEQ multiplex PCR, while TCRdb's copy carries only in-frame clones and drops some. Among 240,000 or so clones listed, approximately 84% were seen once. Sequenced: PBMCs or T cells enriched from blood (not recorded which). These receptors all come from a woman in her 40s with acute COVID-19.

Here the CDR3 reads CASSIAFSTDTQYF. CDR3 bases: TGTGCCAGCAGCATAGCATTTAGCACAGATACGCAGTATTTT. The rearrangement links TRBV6-2 or TRBV6-3 to TRBJ2-3, with D hard to call. The CDR3 length is 14 residues. The V end lost 6 bases, the J end lost 0 bases, and 10 bases lay between the germline ends. Germline values: CDR1 MNHEY, CDR2 SVGEGT.

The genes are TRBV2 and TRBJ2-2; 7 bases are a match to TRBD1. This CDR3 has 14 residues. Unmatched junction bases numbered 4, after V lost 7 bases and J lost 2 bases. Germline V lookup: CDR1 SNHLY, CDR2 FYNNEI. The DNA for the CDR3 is TGTGCCAGCAAAAACAGGGGCAACACCGGGGAGCTGTTTTTT. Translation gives CASKNRGNTGELFF.